The 27 T cell receptor beta chains reported below all come from one sample, sequenced in a study of response to subunit inactivated influenza vaccine. TCRdb re-called the RT-PCR reads through MiXCR, storing one row per CDR3 protein. The data show approximately 530,000 distinct CDR3 sequences, less than 8% seen once. Material: PBMCs from blood, obtained less than 25 months after vaccination. The origin of the receptors is a man in his fifties or sixties who received an inactivated influenza vaccine.

This clonotype was counted a few times. The genes are TRBV12-3 or TRBV12-4 and TRBJ2-6; 9 nucleotides align to TRBD1. The CDR3 length is 17 residues. With 6 bases clipped from V and 0 bases from J, the junction kept 6 bases outside the gene matches. The CDR3 DNA reads as TGTGCCAGCAGCCAGGACAGGGGCCCCTCTGGGGCCAACGTCCTGACTTTC. Its translation: CASSQDRGPSGANVLTF.

This clonotype was counted between two and nine times. The CDR3, as DNA: TGTGCCAGCAGCCAGAGCGGGGGGGCCCAATACGAGCAGTACTTC. Protein: CASSQSGGAQYEQYF. The chain has TRBV4-2 and TRBJ2-7; 10 positions agree with TRBD2. Trimming took 3 bases from V and 4 from J; bases not matched to a gene: 6. The CDR3 consists of 15 residues. Germline V gene sequence: CDR1 LGHNA, CDR2 YNFKEQ.

This clonotype was counted ten times or more. V gene TRBV10-3 combines with J gene TRBJ2-7, with D possibly matching TRBD1 (6 bases). Germline-derived CDR1 and CDR2 are ENHRY and SYGVKD. Trimming removed 10 bases at V and 3 bases at J, with 16 bases between. The CDR3 sequence is 13 residues long. This CDR3 reads CATGTQGNYEQYF. DNA for the CDR3: TGTGCCACCGGAACACAGGGTAACTACGAGCAGTACTTC.

This clonotype has ten or more counts. The chain recombines TRBV20-1 with TRBJ1-1, with D tentatively TRBD1 (5 bases). The CDR3 loop spans 13 amino acids. Per germline, CDR1 DFQATT and CDR2 SNEGSKA (reference sequence). Deletions cut 5 bases from V and 0 bases from J, with 10 bases between. CDR3 nucleotide sequence: TGCAGTGCTCTCGGCAGGGTGAACACTGAAGCTTTCTTT. It encodes CSALGRVNTEAFF.

V is TRBV20-1 and J is TRBJ2-3; TRBD2 aligns across 9 bases. Losses at the gene ends were 5 bases for V and 3 bases for J; bases not matched to a gene: 12. This CDR3 contains 16 residues. Germline CDR1 and CDR2: DFQATT and SNEGSKA (reference sequence). The CDR3 loop reads CSALEASGTGTDTQYF. The CDR3 coding sequence is TGCAGTGCTTTGGAGGCTAGCGGGACGGGAACAGATACGCAGTATTTT.

This clonotype showed up just a few times. This chain connects TRBV5-1 to TRBJ2-1; the D gene is possibly TRBD2 (6 bases). CDR3 size: 18 residues. Trimming pared 0 bases from V and 0 bases from J, leaving 16 bases between. Germline values: CDR1 SGHRS, CDR2 YFSETQ. CDR3 region: CASSLAGGPLSSYNEQFF. The CDR3 nucleotides read TGCGCCAGCAGCTTGGCCGGGGGACCCCTGAGCTCCTACAATGAGCAGTTCTTC.

The chain employs TRBV12-3 or TRBV12-4 and TRBJ2-7; the D gene could be TRBD1 or TRBD2 (6 bases each). The CDR3 is 13 residues long. V was clipped by 5 bases and J by 6 bases, with 14 bases between them. Written as DNA, the CDR3 is TGTGCCAGCAGTCCACAGGGAGGCGGCGAGCAGTACTTC. This sequence encodes CASSPQGGGEQYF.

V is TRBV6-1 and J is TRBJ2-3, with 8 bases identical to TRBD2. V lost 6 bases to trimming and J lost 11 bases; unmatched junction nucleotides: 10. The CDR3 runs 13 residues. Germline CDR1 and CDR2: MNHNS and SASEGT. The CDR3 nucleotides are TGTGCCAGCAGGGACCCCGGGAGGGACTGGCAGTATTTT. It encodes CASRDPGRDWQYF.

This chain uses TRBV24-1 with TRBJ2-1, with D possibly TRBD1 on 5 matching bases. Between the trimmed V and J ends, which lost 9 bases and 1 base, there was a span of 15 bases. The CDR3 consists of 15 residues. The V gene's germline CDR1 is KGHDR and CDR2 SFDVKD. CDR3 sequence (DNA): TGTGCCACCGGGTGGGGCAGTGCTTCCTACAATGAGCAGTTCTTC. It yields the protein CATGWGSASYNEQFF.

This clonotype has a handful of counts. V is TRBV27 and J is TRBJ1-2, with TRBD1 matching 10 bases. Germline CDR1 reads MNHEY; CDR2 reads SMNVEV (reference sequence). Trimming cost V 4 bases and J 4 bases; bases outside gene matches: 6. The CDR3 sequence is 15 residues long. The CDR3 here is CASSSMGQGLYGYTF. The DNA of the CDR3 is TGTGCCAGCAGTTCTATGGGACAGGGGCTCTATGGCTACACCTTC.

The chain links TRBV6-5 to TRBJ2-2, with D hard to call. The CDR3 sequence is 12 residues long. Germline V gene lookup returns CDR1 MNHEY and CDR2 SVGAGI. The germline V and J ends were trimmed by 2 bases and 7 bases, with 5 bases remaining between them. The CDR3 is CASSYKGGELFF. The CDR3 DNA sequence: TGTGCCAGCAGTTACAAAGGCGGGGAGCTGTTTTTT.

This clonotype was seen ten or more times. V usage is TRBV4-1 and J usage is TRBJ2-7; 7 nucleotides match TRBD1. Per germline, CDR1 MGHRA and CDR2 YSYEKL. This CDR3 has 15 residues. Trimming removed 4 bases from V and 7 bases from J; junction bases left unmatched: 13. CDR3 amino acids: CASSLTTGSFQEQYF. The DNA of the CDR3 is TGCGCCAGCAGCCTAACGACAGGGTCATTTCAGGAGCAGTACTTC.

The chain links TRBV6-1 to TRBJ2-2, with TRBD1 matching 7 bases. Per germline, CDR1 MNHNS and CDR2 SASEGT. V was pared by 5 bases and J by 8 bases, with 8 bases of the junction left unmatched. This CDR3 comprises 14 residues. The CDR3 nucleotides are TGTGCCAGCAGTCCGACAGGGCCCGAGGGGGAGCTGTTTTTT. It is translated as CASSPTGPEGELFF.

The sample holds a few counts of this clonotype. The chain is built from TRBV4-2 and TRBJ2-2; 9 bases fit TRBD1. This CDR3 comprises 15 residues. Losses at the gene ends were 4 bases for V and 4 bases for J; bases not matched to a gene: 4. Germline assignment: CDR1 LGHNA and CDR2 YNFKEQ. The CDR3 loop is CASSPRDRVTGELFF. The CDR3 nucleotides read TGTGCCAGCAGCCCCCGGGACAGGGTCACCGGGGAGCTGTTTTTT.

The genes are TRBV6-1 and TRBJ2-7; D may match TRBD1 or TRBD2 (5 bases each). V lost 9 bases and J 2 bases, leaving 14 bases between the germline ends. CDR1 and CDR2 from the germline V gene are MNHNS and SASEGT. The CDR3 is made up of 13 amino acids. The CDR3 nucleotides read TGTGCCAGTAGACAGAGGGAGACCTACGAGCAGTACTTC. Protein sequence: CASRQRETYEQYF.

This clonotype was counted ten times or more. The V and J genes are TRBV27 and TRBJ1-1, with TRBD1 as a possible D gene (6 bases). Trimming removed 6 bases from V and 4 bases from J, with 18 bases in between. There are 15 residues in the CDR3. Germline lookup yields CDR1 MNHEY and CDR2 SMNVEV (reference sequence). In DNA form, the CDR3 reads TGTGCCAGCAGATACGGGGGTAGGGGGGGCACTGAAGCTTTCTTT. Its protein product is CASRYGGRGGTEAFF.

The J gene is TRBJ2-1, the V gene TRBV5-1, with a tentative D call TRBD2 (5 bases). Germline lookup yields CDR1 SGHRS and CDR2 YFSETQ. Trimming shortened V by 0 bases and J by 4 bases, and 11 bases separated the two germline ends. The CDR3 covers 15 residues. The CDR3 protein is CASSLAGERYNEQFF. CDR3 DNA sequence: TGCGCCAGCAGCTTGGCCGGGGAACGGTACAATGAGCAGTTCTTC.

In its sample, this clonotype was seen a few times. The chain couples TRBV14 to TRBJ2-7, with 8 nucleotides matching TRBD1. This CDR3 is 18 amino acids long. The V gene's germline CDR1 is SGHDN and CDR2 FVKESK. J gave up 3 bases and V 4 bases, and 17 bases lay outside the gene matches. The DNA for the CDR3 is TGTGCCAGCAGCCCGGGACAGGCGACGGTGGGAACTCTCTACGAGCAGTACTTC. It specifies CASSPGQATVGTLYEQYF.

This clonotype was counted at least ten times. The V and J genes are TRBV7-9 and TRBJ2-1; D ambiguous. Per the germline V gene, CDR1 is SEHNR and CDR2 is FQNEAQ (reference sequence). Trimming took 5 bases from V and 4 from J, leaving 6 bases between them. CDR3 length: 12 residues. The CDR3 DNA reads TGTGCCAGCAGCCCGGAATACAATGAGCAGTTCTTC. This encodes CASSPEYNEQFF.

This clonotype was seen only a few times. V gene TRBV20-1 combines with J gene TRBJ2-2; 8 bases map to TRBD1. Per the germline V gene, CDR1 is DFQATT and CDR2 is SNEGSKA (reference sequence). This CDR3 spans 16 amino acids. Trimming took 0 bases from V and 6 from J; bases not matched to a gene: 9. The CDR3 reads CSARDQGAGVAGELFF. The CDR3 DNA reads as TGCAGTGCTAGAGATCAGGGGGCGGGCGTTGCCGGGGAGCTGTTTTTT.

V usage is TRBV9 and J usage is TRBJ2-5; 7 nucleotides agree with TRBD1. The CDR3 loop spans 14 amino acids. Germline-derived CDR1 and CDR2 are SGDLS and YYNGEE. Trimming took 3 bases from V and 4 from J; bases not matched to a gene: 6. CDR3 residues: CASSATGPGETQYF. The CDR3 DNA reads TGTGCCAGCAGCGCGACAGGGCCGGGAGAGACCCAGTACTTC.

This clonotype was counted a few times. V usage is TRBV2 and J usage is TRBJ2-4, with D perhaps given as TRBD1 or TRBD2 (5 bases each). Germline V CDR1 and CDR2: SNHLY, FYNNEI. The CDR3 length is 10 residues. Trimming removed 1 base at V and 15 bases at J, with 7 bases between. CDR3 bases: TGTGCCAGCAGTGAAGGGGGACCGTACTTC. It is translated as CASSEGGPYF.

This clonotype turned up a few times. The V gene is TRBV2, the J gene TRBJ2-7; TRBD1 aligns across 10 bases. The V gene end was trimmed by 1 base and the J gene end by 7 bases; junction bases not matched to a gene: 7. Germline loops: CDR1 SNHLY, CDR2 FYNNEI. The length of the CDR3 is 15 residues. This CDR3 is CASSEEGTGVSEQYF. CDR3 in DNA: TGTGCCAGCAGTGAAGAGGGGACAGGGGTTTCGGAGCAGTACTTC.

Comments on this clonotype: A junction boundary mismatches the germline segment, possibly from a read error. The chain links TRBV4-3 to TRBJ2-7; D is uncertain. In germline, CDR1 is LGHNA, CDR2 YSLEER. This CDR3 has 15 residues. The CDR3: CASSEDPTTLYEQYF. The CDR3 DNA reads TGCGCCAGCAGCGAAGATCCGACAACCCTCTACGAGCAGTACTTC.

This clonotype was counted at least ten times. The V and J genes are TRBV9 and TRBJ1-6, with D tentatively TRBD1 (5 bases). Germline assignment: CDR1 SGDLS and CDR2 YYNGEE. The CDR3 is 15 amino acids. V was clipped by 3 bases and J by 6 bases, with 13 bases between them. The CDR3 nucleotides read TGTGCCAGCAGCGGGGGGACGGTTAGTAATTCACCCCTCCACTTT. It specifies CASSGGTVSNSPLHF.

This clonotype was seen repeatedly, ten times or more. The chain links TRBV5-1 to TRBJ1-2, with D possibly matching TRBD1 (6 bases). V was shortened by 5 bases and J by 7 bases, with 15 bases between the two germline ends. Germline CDR1 and CDR2: SGHRS and YFSETQ. This CDR3 contains 13 residues. In DNA form, the CDR3 reads TGCGCCAGCAGTCCTCGGGGGCCGGGTGGCTACACCTTC. Its translation: CASSPRGPGGYTF.

The chain employs TRBV6-2 or TRBV6-3 and TRBJ1-5, with a weak D call TRBD1 (5 bases). The V gene lost 6 bases and the J gene lost 3 bases, with 15 bases spanning the gap. Germline lookup yields CDR1 MNHEY and CDR2 SVGEGT. The CDR3 contains 15 residues. CDR3 DNA: TGTGCCAGCAGCGATGACAGCCTCTCCAATCAGCCCCAGCATTTT. It encodes CASSDDSLSNQPQHF.